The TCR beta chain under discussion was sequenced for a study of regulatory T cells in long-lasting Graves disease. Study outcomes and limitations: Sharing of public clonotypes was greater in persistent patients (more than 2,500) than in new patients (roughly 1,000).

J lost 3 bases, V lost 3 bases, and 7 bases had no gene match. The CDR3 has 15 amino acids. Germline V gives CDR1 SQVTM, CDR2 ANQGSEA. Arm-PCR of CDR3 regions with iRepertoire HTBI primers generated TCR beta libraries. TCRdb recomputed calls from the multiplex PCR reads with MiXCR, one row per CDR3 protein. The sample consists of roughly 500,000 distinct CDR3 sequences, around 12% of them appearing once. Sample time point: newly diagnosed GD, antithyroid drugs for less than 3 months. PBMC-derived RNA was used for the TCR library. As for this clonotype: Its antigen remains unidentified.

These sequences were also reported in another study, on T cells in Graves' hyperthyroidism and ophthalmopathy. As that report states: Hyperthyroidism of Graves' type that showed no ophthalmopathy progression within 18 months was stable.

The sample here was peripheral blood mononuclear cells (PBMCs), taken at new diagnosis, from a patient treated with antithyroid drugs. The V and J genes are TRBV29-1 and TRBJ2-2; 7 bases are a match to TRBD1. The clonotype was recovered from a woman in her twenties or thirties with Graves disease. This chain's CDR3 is CSVDTGDDYTGELFF. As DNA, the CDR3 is TGCAGCGTTGATACAGGGGATGATTACACCGGGGAGCTGTTTTTT.